Below are 11 T cell receptor beta chains sequenced from a single sample in a study of cytomegalovirus exposure and HLA in healthy donors. Primers: 60 Vbeta forward and 13 Jbeta reverse. This table comes from immunoSEQ multiplex PCR, and its TCRdb copy is limited to in-frame clones, with some not included. The table lists 50,000 or so clones, approximately 71% of them singletons. The sequenced sample consisted of PBMCs. These receptor sequences come from a man aged 35 to 55 in good health and CMV-seropositive.

The chain is built from TRBV19 and TRBJ1-5; 10 bases fit TRBD1. Germline V lookup: CDR1 LNHDA, CDR2 SQIVND (reference sequence). CDR3 length: 16 amino acids. V was clipped by 7 bases and J by 4 bases; unmatched bases: 10. CDR3 sequence (DNA): TGTGCCAGTACGGGACAGGGGTTAGTTCGGAATCAGCCCCAGCATTTT. Translated, it gives CASTGQGLVRNQPQHF. The full variable domain, rest sourced from reference TRBV19 and TRBJ1-5, is DGGITQSPKYLFRKEGQNVTLSCEQNLNHDAMYWYRQDPGQGLRLIYYSQIVNDFQKGDIAEGYSVSREKKESFPLTVTSAQKNPTAFYLCASTGQGLVRNQPQHFGDGTRLSIL.

The chain employs TRBV4-1 and TRBJ1-5; D perhaps matches TRBD1 (6 bases). The length of the CDR3 is 14 residues. CDR1 MGHRA and CDR2 YSYEKL come from the germline V gene. Trimming removed 0 bases at V and 4 bases at J, with 7 bases between. CDR3 sequence (DNA): TGCGCCAGCAGCCAAGAGGACAGAAATCAGCCCCAGCATTTT. It is translated as CASSQEDRNQPQHF.

This clone was counted only a few times. The CDR3: CASSGDSGLGSGANVLTF. DNA of the CDR3: TGCGCCAGCTCGGGGGACAGCGGTCTAGGCTCTGGGGCCAACGTCCTGACTTTC. The chain is built from TRBV5-1 and TRBJ2-6, with a tentative D call TRBD1 (7 bases). Trimming removed 7 bases at V and 0 bases at J, with 20 bases between. Germline V gene lookup returns CDR1 SGHRS and CDR2 YFSETQ. This CDR3 region has 18 residues.

The sample holds one count of this clone. The V call is TRBV5-1, the J call TRBJ1-2; D is unresolved. Germline CDR1 SGHRS, CDR2 YFSETQ. The CDR3 sequence is 13 residues long. The V and J ends lost 4 bases and 2 bases respectively, with 9 bases between them. The CDR3 DNA reads TGCGCCAGCAGCCGGGAGACAAACTATGGCTACACCTTC. This codes for CASSRETNYGYTF. Drawing the rest from reference TRBV5-1 and TRBJ1-2, the complete variable domain is KAGVTQTPRYLIKTRGQQVTLSCSPISGHRSVSWYQQTPGQGLQFLFEYFSETQRNKGNFPGRFSGRQFSNSRSEMNVSTLELGDSALYLCASSRETNYGYTFGSGTRLTVV.

This CDR3 is CASSLRVINMNTEAFF. The CDR3 DNA reads as TGTGCCAGCAGCTTACGGGTGATTAACATGAACACTGAAGCTTTCTTT. The chain is built from TRBV7-3 and TRBJ1-1, with D uncertain. CDR3 size: 16 residues. Germline CDR1 reads SGHTA; CDR2 reads FQGTGA. V lost 2 bases, J lost 0 bases, and 13 bases lay in between.

This sequence joins TRBV9 and TRBJ2-2, with 7 bases lining up with TRBD1. Looked up from germline, CDR1 is SGDLS and CDR2 is YYNGEE. The junction had 4 bases not matched to a gene; V was cut back by 5 bases and J by 6 bases. This CDR3 spans 13 amino acids. CDR3 in DNA: TGTGCCAGCAGTCCCAGGGGGTCCGGGGAGCTGTTTTTT. Translating gives CASSPRGSGELFF.

The J gene is TRBJ1-3, the V gene TRBV4-2, with no clear D. The CDR3 length is 16 residues. V lost 0 bases and J 5 bases, leaving 14 bases between the germline ends. The germline V gene encodes CDR1 LGHNA and CDR2 YNFKEQ. The CDR3 loop reads CASSQERSGSRNTIYF. In nucleotides, the CDR3 is TGTGCCAGCAGCCAAGAGAGGAGTGGCAGTAGAAACACCATATATTTT.

This clone was recorded once. This rearrangement joins TRBV6-5 to TRBJ2-3, with TRBD2 identical over 8 bases. The germline gives CDR1 MNHEY, CDR2 SVGAGI. CDR3 length: 15 amino acids. Unmatched junction bases numbered 10, after V lost 6 bases and J lost 5 bases. DNA for the CDR3: TGTGCCAGCAGCTCGCCGGGGGGGCGGGAAGATACGCAGTATTTT. This codes for CASSSPGGREDTQYF.

The chain couples TRBV29-1 to TRBJ2-1; 8 bases match TRBD1. This CDR3 comprises 12 residues. V shed 6 bases and J 4 bases; nucleotides not matched to a gene: 2. CDR1 and CDR2 from the germline V gene are SQVTM and ANQGSEA. The CDR3 loop is CSVGQGYNEQFF. The CDR3 nucleotides are TGCAGCGTAGGACAGGGTTACAATGAGCAGTTCTTC.

CDR3 loop: CASSLDRGPYGYTF. The CDR3 coding sequence is TGTGCCAGCAGTCTCGACAGGGGGCCATATGGCTACACCTTC. The V gene is TRBV2, the J gene TRBJ1-2; 10 bases align to TRBD1. The germline gives CDR1 SNHLY, CDR2 FYNNEI. The CDR3 sequence is 14 residues long. V was clipped by 5 bases and J by 5 bases; unmatched bases: 5.

The rearrangement joins TRBV5-1 to TRBJ2-5; 12 bases align to TRBD2. This CDR3 is built from 15 residues. Germline V gene data show CDR1 as SGHRS and CDR2 as YFSETQ. Germline trimming cut 1 base from V and 3 bases from J; bases unmatched to any gene: 1. The CDR3 DNA reads TGCGCCAGCAGCTTGCGACTAGCGGGGGAAGAGACCCAGTACTTC. Translated, it gives CASSLRLAGEETQYF.